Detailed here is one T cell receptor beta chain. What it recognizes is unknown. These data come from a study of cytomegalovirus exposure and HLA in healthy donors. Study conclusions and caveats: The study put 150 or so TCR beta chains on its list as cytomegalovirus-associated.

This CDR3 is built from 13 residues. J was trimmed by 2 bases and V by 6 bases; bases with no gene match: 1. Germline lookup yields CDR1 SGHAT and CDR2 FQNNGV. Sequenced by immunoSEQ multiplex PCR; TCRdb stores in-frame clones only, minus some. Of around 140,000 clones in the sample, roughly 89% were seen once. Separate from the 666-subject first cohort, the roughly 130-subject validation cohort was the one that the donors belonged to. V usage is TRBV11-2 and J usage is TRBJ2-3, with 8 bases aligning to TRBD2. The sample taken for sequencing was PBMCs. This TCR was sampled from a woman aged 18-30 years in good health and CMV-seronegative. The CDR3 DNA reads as TGTGCCAGCAGGCGGGGGGTCACAGATACGCAGTATTTT. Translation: CASRRGVTDTQYF.